A selection of T cell receptor beta chains follows, all from one sample in a study of blood T cell repertoires in COVID-19. Here immunoSEQ multiplex PCR was the method, and the copy in TCRdb shows in-frame clones only, minus some. This table holds about 270,000 clones, roughly 93% found once. Source material: PBMCs or T cells enriched from blood (not recorded which). These receptors came from a woman between 40 and 50 years old with acute COVID-19. Both conserved end residues are part of each CDR3. The order of the fields is clone size, J gene, D gene, CDR3 length, V gene, CDR3 DNA, CDR3 protein. The D gene is left open where the match is weak. Some rows have no size entry. The others give once, few or many, or a class for an expanded clone.

>.|TRBJ2-1|TRBD1|15|TRBV18
TGTGCCAGCTCACCCGGGACAGGGAGTTTCAATGAGCAGTTCTTC
CASSPGTGSFNEQFF
>.|TRBJ1-2|.|18|TRBV19
TGTGCCAGTAGTATAATCACTTCTTGGGGGCAGGGAAACTATGGCTACACCTTC
CASSIITSWGQGNYGYTF
>.|TRBJ2-1|TRBD2|18|TRBV4-1
TGCGCCAGCAGCCAAGATTTAAGCGGGGGGGCTTTGTACAATGAGCAGTTCTTC
CASSQDLSGGALYNEQFF
>.|TRBJ2-2|.|13|TRBV7-3
TGTGCCAGCAGCCAGACTAACACCGGGGAGCTGTTTTTT
CASSQTNTGELFF
>.|TRBJ2-1|.|13|TRBV10-3
TGTGCCATCAGCGCACAACAGGGAAATGAGCAGTTCTTC
CAISAQQGNEQFF
>.|TRBJ2-3|TRBD1|13|TRBV5-1
TGCGCCAGCAGCAACGACAGGGTGGATACGCAGTATTTT
CASSNDRVDTQYF
>.|TRBJ1-2|TRBD1|13|TRBV11-2
TGTGCCAGCAGCCTACAGGGGGCCGGAGGCTACACCTTC
CASSLQGAGGYTF
>once|TRBJ1-3|.|16|TRBV4-2
TGTGCCAGCAGCCAAGATCGATCAGGGATTGGAAACACCATATATTTT
CASSQDRSGIGNTIYF
>.|TRBJ1-3|.|17|TRBV9
TGTGCCAGCAGCGTAGGAACAGGGAGTAATGCTGGAAACACCATATATTTT
CASSVGTGSNAGNTIYF
>few|TRBJ2-5|TRBD2|14|TRBV19
TGTGCCAGCCGCCCGGGAGGGGTGGAGGAGACCCAGTACTTC
CASRPGGVEETQYF
>.|TRBJ2-5|.|16|TRBV21-1
TGTGCCAGCAGTACCCCGGGACTAGCTTTTATGGGGACCCAGTACTTC
CASSTPGLAFMGTQYF
>once|TRBJ1-3|.|17|TRBV30
TGTGCCTGGAGTACCAGGAGGGCCTCTATCTCTGGAAACACCATATATTTT
CAWSTRRASISGNTIYF
>.|TRBJ2-1|TRBD2|19|TRBV20-1
TGCAGTGCTAGTCCCGGACTAGCGGGGGCCGGAATGTACTACAATGAGCAGTTCTTC
CSASPGLAGAGMYYNEQFF
>.|TRBJ1-5|TRBD1|16|TRBV19
TGTGCCAGTAGTACCGACAGGGGGCTAGGGAATCAGCCCCAGCATTTT
CASSTDRGLGNQPQHF
>.|TRBJ1-2|.|14|TRBV25-1
TGTGCCAGCAGTGAAGGAGGGCGCTCGGAGGGCTACACCTTC
CASSEGGRSEGYTF
>.|TRBJ2-1|.|13|TRBV9
TGTGCCAGCAGCGAAGCGGGTTACAATGAGCAGTTCTTC
CASSEAGYNEQFF
>.|TRBJ1-1|.|13|TRBV6-5
TGTGCCAGCGAGAGAGTCATGAACACTGAAGCTTTCTTT
CASERVMNTEAFF
>.|TRBJ2-3|TRBD2|16|TRBV7-2
TGTGCCAGCAGCTTCGGACTAGCTAAGGGCACAGATACGCAGTATTTT
CASSFGLAKGTDTQYF
>.|TRBJ1-2|TRBD1|14|TRBV28
TGTGCCAGCAGGATCGGACAGGGGCCGGAAGGCTACACCTTC
CASRIGQGPEGYTF
>.|TRBJ1-2|TRBD1|14|TRBV6-1
TGTGCCAGCAGTGAAACCGGGACAGACTATGGCTACACCTTC
CASSETGTDYGYTF
>.|TRBJ2-5|.|17|TRBV18
TGTGCCAGCTCACCCTCCGGGGGGACAACGTACCAAGAGACCCAGTACTTC
CASSPSGGTTYQETQYF
>.|TRBJ2-3|TRBD2|15|TRBV10-3
TGTGCCATCAGTGATCCTAGCGGGGGGACAGATACGCAGTATTTT
CAISDPSGGTDTQYF
>.|TRBJ1-2|TRBD1|12|TRBV12-3/TRBV12-4
TGTGCCAGCAGTTTTTTTGGACAGGAGTACACCTTC
CASSFFGQEYTF
>.|TRBJ2-7|.|11|TRBV11-2
TGTGCCAGCAGCAGGGGATATGAGCAGTACTTC
CASSRGYEQYF
>.|TRBJ1-4|TRBD1|19|TRBV4-3
TGCGCCAGCAACCAGGGGGGTTTAGTAGTGTCTGGGTCGCGTGAAAAACTGTTTTTT
CASNQGGLVVSGSREKLFF
>few|TRBJ2-1|.|16|TRBV7-3
TGTGCCAGCAGCTTAAATGCGGGGAGCTCCTACAATGAGCAGTTCTTC
CASSLNAGSSYNEQFF
>.|TRBJ2-3|TRBD2|13|TRBV7-2
TGTGCCAGCAGCCAGACTAGCGGGAGGGAGCAGTATTTT
CASSQTSGREQYF
>.|TRBJ1-1|.|14|TRBV9
TGTGCCAGCAGTCCTTTCAGGGGTGAAACTGAAGCTTTCTTT
CASSPFRGETEAFF
>.|TRBJ2-7|TRBD1|14|TRBV5-1
TGCGCCAGCAGCACTGGACAGGGCTCCTACGAGCAGTACTTC
CASSTGQGSYEQYF
>.|TRBJ1-3|TRBD1|16|TRBV4-1
TGCGCCAGCAGCCAACAACGGACAGGACTTGGAAACACCATATATTTT
CASSQQRTGLGNTIYF
>few|TRBJ2-7|TRBD2|16|TRBV4-1
TGCGCCAGCAGCCTCGGACTAGCGGGGGGGACCTACGAGCAGTACTTC
CASSLGLAGGTYEQYF
>.|TRBJ2-7|TRBD1|16|TRBV5-5
TGTGCCAGCAGCTTGTGGGACAGTATGACCCCCTACGAGCAGTACTTC
CASSLWDSMTPYEQYF
>.|TRBJ2-1|.|15|TRBV27
TGTGCCAGCAGTAATCAGGGGGGCTCCTACAATGAGCAGTTCTTC
CASSNQGGSYNEQFF
>.|TRBJ1-4|TRBD1|16|TRBV15
TGTGCCACCAGCAGCGATTTGGACAGGGGAGATGAAAAACTGTTTTTT
CATSSDLDRGDEKLFF
>.|TRBJ2-5|TRBD2|16|TRBV4-2
TGTGCCAGCAGCCAAACAGGTGGACTAGCGGACGAGACCCAGTACTTC
CASSQTGGLADETQYF
>.|TRBJ1-2|.|14|TRBV7-3
TGTGCCAGCAGCTCGGGTTCGTCTAACTATGGCTACACCTTC
CASSSGSSNYGYTF
>.|TRBJ1-2|.|12|TRBV5-1
TGCGCCAGCAGCTCCTCAGGGAATGGCTACACCTTC
CASSSSGNGYTF
>.|TRBJ1-1|.|14|TRBV9
TGTGCCAGCAGCCCGTGGGGGGATAACACTGAAGCTTTCTTT
CASSPWGDNTEAFF
>.|TRBJ2-7|TRBD2|16|TRBV5-6
TGTGCCAGCAGCACCGGAGGGCACCTACGGGGGGGCGAGCAGTACTTC
CASSTGGHLRGGEQYF
>.|TRBJ1-3|TRBD1|14|TRBV28
TGTGCCAGTTACAGGGGCCAATCTGGAAACACCATATATTTT
CASYRGQSGNTIYF
>once|TRBJ1-2|.|14|TRBV5-1
TGCGCCAGCAGCTCCGAAACAGGGACCTATGGCTACACCTTC
CASSSETGTYGYTF
>.|TRBJ2-1|.|14|TRBV6-1
TGTGCCAGCAGTGAAGCGTGGCAGGGCAATGAGCAGTTCTTC
CASSEAWQGNEQFF
>once|TRBJ2-1|TRBD2|14|TRBV30
TGTGCCTCCCGGACTAGCGGACACAACAATGAGCAGTTCTTC
CASRTSGHNNEQFF
>.|TRBJ1-5|.|15|TRBV19
TGTGCTACAAATCAAGAGGGTTATAGCAATCAGCCCCAGCATTTT
CATNQEGYSNQPQHF
>.|TRBJ1-2|TRBD1|13|TRBV25-1
TGTGCCACCTCGAAGGGACAGGGCGCTGGCTACACCTTC
CATSKGQGAGYTF
>.|TRBJ2-7|.|18|TRBV5-3
TGTGCCAGAAGCTTAACCAGCTTGACTTCGCCGGAAGACTACGAGCAGTACTTC
CARSLTSLTSPEDYEQYF
>.|TRBJ2-7|.|11|TRBV28
TGTGCCAGCAGTTCGCTATACGAGCAGTACTTC
CASSSLYEQYF